This T cell receptor beta chain was documented in a study of blood T cell repertoires in COVID-19. The wider study: Sample material is recorded as cDNA or gDNA derived from T cells, B-cell-depleted T cells, or PBMCs.

This table comes from immunoSEQ multiplex PCR, and its TCRdb copy is limited to in-frame clones, with some not included. The profile covers some 120,000 clones, with around 86% appearing a single time and under 7% taken by the ten largest. V lost 0 bases to trimming and J lost 4 bases; unmatched junction nucleotides: 0. Germline V gene sequence: CDR1 SGHNT, CDR2 YYREEE (reference sequence). This CDR3 contains 14 residues. The chain is built from TRBV5-4 and TRBJ1-1; TRBD1 matches at 10 bases. The sample comprised peripheral blood. The receptor's source is a man aged 80 or over with active or convalescent COVID-19. DNA for the CDR3: TGTGCCAGCAGCTTGGGACAGGGGGCCACTGAAGCTTTCTTT. This translates into CASSLGQGATEAFF.